These T cell receptor beta chains were read from a single sample in a study of cytomegalovirus exposure and HLA in healthy donors. The protocol was immunoSEQ multiplex PCR, while the TCRdb copy is restricted to in-frame clones and leaves out a portion. Of about 60,000 clones listed, approximately 96% are singletons. Sequencing input: PBMCs. The source is a man between 18 and 29 years old in good health and CMV-seronegative. Both conserved end residues are part of each CDR3.

j_gene,v_gene,CDR3aa
TRBJ2-7,TRBV5-1,CASSSGQGAWDEQYF
TRBJ2-1,TRBV5-6,CASSLGTGGSYNEQFF
TRBJ1-2,TRBV4-1,CASSQPRGIQSPQSYTF
TRBJ1-5,TRBV27,CASSATQGQPQHF
TRBJ2-5,TRBV14,CASSQDRGARETQYF
TRBJ2-4,TRBV5-6,CASRESYRTSGRKGIQYF
TRBJ1-2,TRBV11-2,CASSPGQGATYGYTF
TRBJ2-7,TRBV5-4,CASSATYGQAYEQYF
TRBJ2-2,TRBV15,CATSIVSAGGYTGELFF
TRBJ1-5,TRBV29-1,CSVQMGGDQPQHF
TRBJ2-5,TRBV11-2,CASRAPYDRPQGPQYF
TRBJ2-7,TRBV6-5,CASSYSSFQYEQYF
TRBJ2-2,TRBV6-1,CASRMADTNTGELFF
TRBJ2-3,TRBV28,CASSLRDRSTDTQYF
TRBJ2-3,TRBV5-6,CASSLWSASTDTQYF
TRBJ1-5,TRBV6-5,CASSYSRDQPQHF
TRBJ1-5,TRBV2,CASRVRNQPQHF
TRBJ2-1,TRBV7-6,CASSLNPPTGLAGGRNEQFF
TRBJ2-5,TRBV19,CASSIYREETQYF
TRBJ1-1,TRBV11-1,CASSLGYGTLNTEAFF
TRBJ2-5,TRBV4-2,CASSRGASGEMFQETQYF
TRBJ2-7,TRBV9,CASSVQTSGRTCRTYEQYF
TRBJ2-5,TRBV30,CAWSRTSGTGQYF
TRBJ2-3,TRBV11-2,CASSLRQGINTDTQYF
TRBJ2-5,TRBV5-6,CASIPPGLQETQYF
TRBJ2-1,TRBV6-1,CASSEVYDRYNEQFF
TRBJ1-2,TRBV19,CASSPTGYGYTF
TRBJ2-7,TRBV27,CASHPYGTFDEQYF
TRBJ2-7,TRBV11-2,CASSSPLIDRTYEQYF
TRBJ2-5,TRBV30,CAWQGFQETQYF
TRBJ2-5,TRBV7-9,CASSLGGRGGETQYF
TRBJ2-1,TRBV28,CASSLGSGAHNEQFF
TRBJ2-7,TRBV6-5,CASSGTAYEQYF
TRBJ2-3,TRBV5-1,CASRLGHSTDTQYF
TRBJ2-7,TRBV7-8,CASSAQDSYEQYF
TRBJ2-3,TRBV5-7,CASSRRDRGLDGTQYF
TRBJ2-1,TRBV30,CAWSVILAGTRTFF
TRBJ1-1,TRBV9,CASSVAEGAFAEAFF
TRBJ2-5,TRBV28,CASTPRTSSGETQYF
TRBJ2-5,TRBV7-9,CASSGTGGETQYF
TRBJ2-1,TRBV15,CATSRLGQGNEQFF
TRBJ2-7,TRBV28,CASSPRAFGSYEQYF